This T cell receptor beta chain was found in a study of OX40 agonist ivuxolimab in advanced cancers. Looking at the study overall: Anti-PD-1, anti-PD-L1 or anti-CTLA-4 therapy given earlier was allowed, and roughly 38% had some. Three individuals attained partial responses, comprising one hepatocellular carcinoma case and two cutaneous melanoma cases.

Libraries were prepared by immunoSEQ multiplex PCR; TCRdb keeps only in-frame clonotypes and omits some of them. The sample has 70,000 to 90,000 clones; approximately 90% are singletons. Concerning this clone itself: As yet, its antigen is unknown.

Study-level points and caveats: Researchers did not establish what antigens the expanded peripheral T cells target.

CDR3 length equals 16 residues. J lost 9 bases, V lost 5 bases, and 13 bases had no gene match. Germline CDR1 and CDR2: SGHNT and YENEEA. Any history of autoimmune disease or systemic immunosuppression disqualified patients. The chain combines TRBV11-3 with TRBJ2-1; 10 nucleotides align to TRBD1. The sample was CD4+ or CD8+ T cells sorted from blood, taken in a trial of the OX40 agonist ivuxolimab. This sequence originates from an adult with an advanced solid tumor such as melanoma, head and neck, liver or kidney cancer. The CDR3 region is CASSPPAGTGAGEQFF. The DNA for the CDR3 is TGTGCCAGCAGCCCTCCCGCCGGGACAGGGGCGGGTGAGCAGTTCTTC.